A selection of T cell receptor beta chains follows, all from one sample in a study of beta chain features in type 1 diabetes. Clones were read by immunoSEQ multiplex PCR, and TCRdb kept only the in-frame ones, dropping some. The repertoire consists of 120,000 to 150,000 clones, with about 13% occurring once and the leading ten covering under 1.5%. Sequenced input: central memory CD4+ T cells from blood. Source of these receptors: a man aged 18 to 29 with type 1 diabetes. The CDR3 runs from the conserved cysteine through the conserved F or W. The D gene is left open where the match is weak. Clone size is given for some rows only: seen once, a few or many times, or a class if the clone is expanded.

few | TRBJ2-7 | . | TRBV30 | CAWSVSHNEQYF | TGTGCCTGGAGTGTTTCGCACAACGAGCAGTACTTC
. | TRBJ2-3 | . | TRBV19 | CASSTGGGHSTDTQYF | TGTGCCAGTAGTACCGGCGGCGGGCATAGCACAGATACGCAGTATTTT
. | TRBJ1-3 | TRBD1 | TRBV4-1 | CASSQPTGDPGNTIYF | TGCGCCAGCAGCCAACCCACAGGGGATCCTGGAAACACCATATATTTT
few | TRBJ1-2 | . | TRBV10-3 | CATGNRSRGGYTF | TGTGCCACCGGAAACAGAAGTCGAGGTGGCTACACCTTC
few | TRBJ2-2 | . | TRBV6-1 | CASSEYRLSGELFF | TGTGCCAGCAGTGAATACAGGTTAAGCGGGGAGCTGTTTTTT
few | TRBJ1-2 | . | TRBV30 | CAWSPWAESYGYTF | TGTGCCTGGAGCCCCTGGGCAGAATCCTATGGCTACACCTTC
few | TRBJ2-1 | TRBD1 | TRBV30 | CAWNGDRVYNEQFF | TGTGCCTGGAATGGGGACAGGGTGTACAATGAGCAGTTCTTC
few | TRBJ2-2 | . | TRBV15 | CATSRGSGVSANTGELFF | TGTGCCACCAGCAGAGGATCAGGGGTGTCCGCGAACACCGGGGAGCTGTTTTTT
. | TRBJ2-7 | TRBD1 | TRBV6-5 | CASSFRQGHEQYF | TGTGCCAGCAGTTTTCGACAGGGGCACGAGCAGTACTTC
few | TRBJ2-7 | . | TRBV11-3 | CASSSKGSYEQYF | TGTGCCAGCAGCTCCAAGGGGAGTTACGAGCAGTACTTC
. | TRBJ2-7 | . | TRBV7-9 | CASREGPDYEQYF | TGTGCCAGCCGAGAGGGGCCGGACTACGAGCAGTACTTC
. | TRBJ1-3 | . | TRBV11-2 | CASSRLGNTIYF | TGTGCCAGCAGCCGCCTGGGGAACACCATATATTTT
. | TRBJ2-5 | TRBD2 | TRBV10-3 | CAISDPAGASEGGETQYF | TGTGCCATCAGTGATCCAGCGGGGGCCTCGGAGGGTGGAGAGACCCAGTACTTC
few | TRBJ2-5 | . | TRBV5-1 | CASSDTGRETQYF | TGCGCCAGCAGCGATACCGGGAGAGAGACCCAGTACTTC